A selection of T cell receptor beta chains follows, all from one sample in a study of sequential checkpoint blockade in melanoma. The protocol was immunoSEQ multiplex PCR, while the TCRdb copy is restricted to in-frame clones and leaves out a portion. The sample has thousands of clones; roughly 28% are singletons. The source was tumor tissue (inferred from file names), collected from a patient given nivolumab and ipilimumab in sequence. These receptors were collected from a human donor with melanoma. Both conserved end residues are part of each CDR3. D genes are given only for firm matches. Clone size is given for some rows only: seen once, a few or many times, or a class if the clone is expanded.

clone size	D gene	V gene	J gene	CDR3 DNA	CDR3 protein
NA	NA	TRBV6-8	TRBJ1-2	TGTGCCAGCAGTTACGAGGGCTCACAAGGCTACACCTTC	CASSYEGSQGYTF
NA	TRBD2	TRBV11-3	TRBJ2-1	TGTGCCAGCAGCGCATACGGGACTAGCGGGAGTGAGCAGTTCTTC	CASSAYGTSGSEQFF
NA	NA	TRBV9	TRBJ2-2	TGTGCCAGCAGCGCGATCTCAGGGGTTACCGGGGAGCTGTTTTTT	CASSAISGVTGELFF
many	TRBD1	TRBV11-3	TRBJ1-2	TGTGCCAGCAGCTACCCGGGAGGGGGCAATGGCTACACCTTC	CASSYPGGGNGYTF
NA	TRBD1	TRBV5-1	TRBJ2-1	TGCGCCAGCAGCTTGATGGCCGGGACAGTAAACAATGAGCAGTTCTTC	CASSLMAGTVNNEQFF
many	TRBD2	TRBV11-3	TRBJ2-2	TGTGCCAGCAGCACTAGCGGGGACACCGGGGAGCTGTTTTTT	CASSTSGDTGELFF
few	NA	TRBV6-8	TRBJ2-1	TGTGCCAGCACCGGGGCGACGGGTAATGAGCAGTTCTTC	CASTGATGNEQFF
NA	NA	TRBV14	TRBJ2-5	TGTGCCAGCAGCCAAGTAATGGGACAAGAGACCCAGTACTTC	CASSQVMGQETQYF
NA	NA	TRBV5-1	TRBJ2-1	TGCGCCAGCAGCTTGGCTTCAGGGCCCGGGCACAATGAGCAGTTCTTC	CASSLASGPGHNEQFF
NA	NA	TRBV19	TRBJ1-5	TGTGCCAGTACCGAGACAGGTTCTCATCAGCCCCAGCATTTT	CASTETGSHQPQHF
few	NA	TRBV9	TRBJ2-5	TGTGCCAGCAGTGACCCGGCGGGACTGGCAGAGACCCAGTACTTC	CASSDPAGLAETQYF
many	TRBD2	TRBV7-1	TRBJ2-5	TGTGCCAGCAGCCTTAGCGGGACCTACCAAGAGACCCAGTACTTC	CASSLSGTYQETQYF
NA	NA	TRBV9	TRBJ2-1	TGTGCCAGCTGCCCGGGACTGAGAGACAATGAGCAGTTCTTC	CASCPGLRDNEQFF
NA	NA	TRBV18	TRBJ1-1	TGTGCCAGCTCACCTGCGGGACATCGAAATACTGAAGCTTTCTTT	CASSPAGHRNTEAFF
NA	TRBD1	TRBV11-3	TRBJ2-3	TGTGCCAGCAGTGCGACAGGGGGCCGGACAGATACGCAGTATTTT	CASSATGGRTDTQYF
few	NA	TRBV5-1	TRBJ1-4	TGCGCCAGCACCCCCTCGGGGGGGGCAGGGGAAAAACTGTTTTTT	CASTPSGGAGEKLFF
NA	NA	TRBV29-1	TRBJ2-7	TGCAGCGTCTTCACGGTCTCGGGGGAGCAGTACTTC	CSVFTVSGEQYF
few	NA	TRBV6-8	TRBJ2-2	TGTGCCAGCAGACGAGCCAGGGAGAGCACCGGGGAGCTGTTTTTT	CASRRARESTGELFF
few	NA	TRBV11-3	TRBJ2-6	TGTGCCAGCAGCCCTGGTTTAACAGGGACAATTAGGGCCAACGTCCTGACTTTC	CASSPGLTGTIRANVLTF
few	NA	TRBV6-8	TRBJ1-3	TGTGCCAGCAGTCCCTCCCTGGGAAACACCATATATTTT	CASSPSLGNTIYF
NA	NA	TRBV11-3	TRBJ1-2	TGTGCCAGCAGCTCCAGCGCCGGACCTAACTATGGCTACACCTTC	CASSSSAGPNYGYTF
NA	NA	TRBV29-1	TRBJ2-7	TGCAGCGTCAGAGGGGGGTCCTACGAGCAGTACTTC	CSVRGGSYEQYF
medium-sized	NA	TRBV30	TRBJ2-2	TGTGCCTGGAGTGTCGGCAGGTGGGGCACCGGGGAGCTGTTTTTT	CAWSVGRWGTGELFF
few	NA	TRBV6-8	TRBJ2-5	TGTGCCAGCAGCGGGACTTTCCAAGAGACCCAGTACTTC	CASSGTFQETQYF
few	TRBD2	TRBV6-8	TRBJ2-3	TGTGCCAGCAGGCCAAGCGGGGGGCGGGATACGCAGTATTTT	CASRPSGGRDTQYF
NA	TRBD2	TRBV15	TRBJ2-1	TGTGCCACCAGCAGAGATCCGGGACTAGCCTCCAATGAGCAGTTCTTC	CATSRDPGLASNEQFF
NA	NA	TRBV29-1	TRBJ2-1	TGCAGCGTGAGGGGATTCACCTATAATGAGCAGTTCTTC	CSVRGFTYNEQFF
few	NA	TRBV11-3	TRBJ2-2	TGTGCCAGCAGCTCCGGGACGGTGAACACCGGGGAGCTGTTTTTT	CASSSGTVNTGELFF
many	NA	TRBV11-3	TRBJ1-3	TGTGCCAGCAGCTCGCCCGGGGAGGGAAACACCATATATTTT	CASSSPGEGNTIYF
NA	NA	TRBV6-8	TRBJ2-3	TGTGCCAGCAGTCAGGACACGGCGAGCACAGATACGCAGTATTTT	CASSQDTASTDTQYF
many	TRBD1	TRBV11-3	TRBJ2-7	TGTGCCAGCAGTCCAGGGGGTCACTCCTACGAGCAGTACTTC	CASSPGGHSYEQYF
medium-sized	NA	TRBV10-2	TRBJ1-2	TGCGCCAGCAGTGAGTCGTCAACTACTAACTATGGCTACACCTTC	CASSESSTTNYGYTF
many	NA	TRBV12-2	TRBJ1-6	TGTGCCAAGATGAGGGGTAAAGAAAATTCACCCCTCCACTTT	CAKMRGKENSPLHF
NA	TRBD2	TRBV6-8	TRBJ2-1	TGTGCCAGCACCACGGGACTAGCGGGGGCCAATGAGCAGTTCTTC	CASTTGLAGANEQFF
many	TRBD1	TRBV11-3	TRBJ1-2	TGTGCCAGCAGCGAGCACGACAGGGTTGGGTATGGCTACACCTTC	CASSEHDRVGYGYTF
NA	TRBD1	TRBV6-8	TRBJ1-1	TGTGCCAGCAGCCGACAGGGGTCAGGTTTCTTGACTGAAGCTTTCTTT	CASSRQGSGFLTEAFF
NA	TRBD2	TRBV29-1	TRBJ2-7	TGCAGCGTTGGACTAGCGGGAGCCTACGAGCAGTACTTC	CSVGLAGAYEQYF
few	NA	TRBV7-8	TRBJ1-2	TGTGCCAGTACTCGTGGCATGGACTATGGCTACACCTTC	CASTRGMDYGYTF
NA	NA	TRBV6-8	TRBJ2-4	TGTGCCAGCAGTTACGAAGGGCTCGGAGACATTCAGTACTTC	CASSYEGLGDIQYF
many	NA	TRBV11-3	TRBJ2-1	TGTGCCAGCAGCTTGGCGGTTTCAGGGTCGGGCCACAATGAGCAGTTCTTC	CASSLAVSGSGHNEQFF
medium-sized	TRBD2	TRBV9	TRBJ2-1	TGTGCCAGCAGCGAGGGAGGGGCCTGGGATGAGCAGTTCTTC	CASSEGGAWDEQFF
NA	TRBD1	TRBV6-8	TRBJ1-3	TGTGCCAGCAAAGGACAGGGAACGGTATCTGGAAACACCATATATTTT	CASKGQGTVSGNTIYF
many	TRBD2	TRBV11-3	TRBJ2-7	TGTGCCAGCAGTCGGACTAGCGGGATAAGAAATATCTACGAGCAGTACTTC	CASSRTSGIRNIYEQYF
NA	NA	TRBV5-1	TRBJ2-7	TGCGCCAGCAGCTTGACGACAGGAGGCGACGAGCAGTACTTC	CASSLTTGGDEQYF
medium-sized	NA	TRBV11-3	TRBJ2-7	TGTGCCAGCAGCCGGAGCGGACAGATAGGCTACGAGCAGTACTTC	CASSRSGQIGYEQYF
medium-sized	NA	TRBV11-3	TRBJ1-4	TGTGCCAGCAGCTTCGCCGACACAAATGAAAAACTGTTTTTT	CASSFADTNEKLFF
many	NA	TRBV11-3	TRBJ2-1	TGTGCCAGCAGCTTAGAGTCATGGACGGAAGATGAGCAGTTCTTC	CASSLESWTEDEQFF
many	NA	TRBV11-3	TRBJ2-2	TGTGCCAGCAGCTGGGATCAGGGCACCGGGGAGCTGTTTTTT	CASSWDQGTGELFF
NA	NA	TRBV30	TRBJ1-5	TGTGCCTGGAGTAGGGATGGGTATAGCAATCAGCCCCAGCATTTT	CAWSRDGYSNQPQHF
few	TRBD1	TRBV6-8	TRBJ2-7	TGTGCCAGCAGTTACAGAGGGGGACAGGGCTACGAGCAGTACTTC	CASSYRGGQGYEQYF
NA	NA	TRBV1	TRBJ2-1	TGCGCCAGCAGCCTTGGGACCGGCCGACACAATGAGCAGTTCTTC	CASSLGTGRHNEQFF
NA	NA	TRBV11-3	TRBJ2-7	TGTGCCAGCAGCGTCCGGGACGGTGCCTACGAGCAGTACTTC	CASSVRDGAYEQYF
NA	NA	TRBV12-5	TRBJ1-5	TGTGCTAGTGGTTTGCTAACAAATCAGCCCCAGCATTTT	CASGLLTNQPQHF
NA	NA	TRBV18	TRBJ2-4	TGTGCCAGCCGGGACATTCTAGGCCAAAACATTCAGTACTTC	CASRDILGQNIQYF
NA	TRBD2	TRBV29-1	TRBJ2-4	TGCAGCGTTTCGAGCGGGAGGGCCGGTGGGGACATTCAGTACTTC	CSVSSGRAGGDIQYF